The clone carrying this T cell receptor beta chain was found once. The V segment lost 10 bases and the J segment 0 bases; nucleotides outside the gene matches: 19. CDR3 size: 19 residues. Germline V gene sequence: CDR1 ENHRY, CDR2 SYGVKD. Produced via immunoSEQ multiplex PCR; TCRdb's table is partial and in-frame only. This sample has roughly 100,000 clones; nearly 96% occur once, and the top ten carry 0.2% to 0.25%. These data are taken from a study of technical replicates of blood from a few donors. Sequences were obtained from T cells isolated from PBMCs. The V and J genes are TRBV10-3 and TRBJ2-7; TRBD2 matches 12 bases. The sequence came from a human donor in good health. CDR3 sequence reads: CATAAGALGLAGDSYEQYF. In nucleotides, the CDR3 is TGTGCCACCGCCGCCGGCGCCCTGGGACTAGCGGGCGACTCCTACGAGCAGTACTTC.